The rows below give T cell receptor beta chains drawn from one sample of a study of OX40 agonist ivuxolimab in advanced cancers. TCRdb keeps only in-frame clones here, not all; method: immunoSEQ multiplex PCR. The repertoire has some 72,000 clones, 92% of them found once; the top ten carry roughly 0.56%. The sequenced sample was CD4+ or CD8+ T cells sorted from blood, obtained in a trial of the OX40 agonist ivuxolimab. The receptors come from an adult with an advanced solid tumor such as melanoma, head and neck, liver or kidney cancer. Each CDR3 is given with its conserved first and last residue. The D gene is left open where the match is weak. The size entry is marked missing in some rows and otherwise reads once, few, many or a size class.

TRBV5-1	TRBJ2-3	NA	few	TGCGCCAGCCATAGTCAGGAGACATACACAGATACGCAGTATTTT	CASHSQETYTDTQYF
TRBV6-5	TRBJ1-5	NA	NA	TGTGCCAGCAGTCTCCGTGGCCAGCCCCAGCATTTT	CASSLRGQPQHF
TRBV7-2	TRBJ2-1	TRBD2	NA	TGTGCCAGCAGCTTAGCTTATCGGGGGAGGGAGTTCTTC	CASSLAYRGREFF
TRBV28	TRBJ2-5	NA	NA	TGTGCCAGCAGTTTGGGTGGACGAGAGACCCAGTACTTC	CASSLGGRETQYF
TRBV15	TRBJ2-1	TRBD2	NA	TGTGCCACCAGCAGAGATCCGGGACTAGCGTATGAGCAGTTCTTC	CATSRDPGLAYEQFF
TRBV19	TRBJ1-1	NA	NA	TGTGCCAGTAAGACAGGCGGGGTTGAAGCTTTCTTT	CASKTGGVEAFF
TRBV6-6	TRBJ2-7	NA	NA	TGTGCCAGCCTTAGCGGAGGATCCTACGAGCAGTACTTC	CASLSGGSYEQYF
TRBV11-2	TRBJ1-6	NA	NA	TGTGCCAGCAGCCGAAGACAGGATAATTCACCCCTCCACTTT	CASSRRQDNSPLHF
TRBV6-1	TRBJ1-5	NA	NA	TGTGCCAGCAGTTGGCGCCGGAATCAGCCCCAGCATTTT	CASSWRRNQPQHF
TRBV5-1	TRBJ2-2	NA	once	TGCGCCAGCAGCTTGGACGGGGGCGATCACACCGGGGAGCTGTTTTTT	CASSLDGGDHTGELFF